These 30 T cell receptor beta chains were all obtained from the same sample, sequenced in a study of CD8+ T cells in alopecia areata. Extraction of RNA preceded its reverse transcription into cDNA, which served as the sequencing template. Clones were read by immunoSEQ multiplex PCR, and TCRdb kept only the in-frame ones, dropping some. There are some 120,000 clones in the sample; roughly 61% occur only once, and roughly 4.5% lies in the top ten. The sample was CD4+ T cells sorted from blood, taken at week 0. The receptors were gathered from a human donor with alopecia areata.

This clone appeared a few times. The V and J genes are TRBV19 and TRBJ2-6; TRBD1 matches 9 bases. V dropped 4 bases and J dropped 2; count of bases not matched to a gene: 3. The CDR3 runs to 16 residues. Germline loops: CDR1 LNHDA, CDR2 SQIVND (reference sequence). This chain's CDR3 is CASSNGQGTGANVLTF. The DNA of the CDR3 is TGTGCCAGTAGTAACGGACAGGGGACTGGGGCCAACGTCCTGACTTTC.

The rearrangement links TRBV5-1 to TRBJ2-1; 8 nucleotides agree with TRBD1. The CDR3 loop spans 15 amino acids. V lost 0 bases to trimming and J lost 5 bases; unmatched junction nucleotides: 4. Per germline, CDR1 SGHRS and CDR2 YFSETQ. The CDR3 DNA sequence: TGCGCCAGCAGCTTGGTAGGACAGGGTAACAATGAGCAGTTCTTC. Residues: CASSLVGQGNNEQFF.

The chain carries TRBV7-2 and TRBJ1-4; unclear D gene. The CDR3 is 15 amino acids. The V gene lost 2 bases and the J gene lost 0 bases, with 7 bases spanning the gap. Germline V CDR1 and CDR2: SGHTA, FQGNSA. DNA for the CDR3: TGTGCCAGCAGCTTATGGGTCGCAACTAATGAAAAACTGTTTTTT. It is translated as CASSLWVATNEKLFF. Supplemented by reference TRBV7-2 and TRBJ1-4, the full variable domain reads GAGVSQSPSNKVTEKGKDVELRCDPISGHTALYWYRQSLGQGLEFLIYFQGNSAPDKSGLPSDRFSAERTGGSVSTLTIQRTQQEDSAVYLCASSLWVATNEKLFFGSGTQLSVL.

A few counts support this clone. The gene calls are TRBV2 and TRBJ2-1, with 9 bases fitting TRBD2. V lost 2 bases, J lost 3 bases, and 5 bases stayed unmatched. CDR3 length: 16 amino acids. CDR1 and CDR2 (germline): SNHLY, FYNNEI. The DNA for the CDR3 is TGTGCCAGCAGTGAACCCCTAGCGGGACTCTACAATGAGCAGTTCTTC. Translating gives CASSEPLAGLYNEQFF.

This clone has more than one count but fewer than ten. The chain combines TRBV7-3 with TRBJ2-7; D not certain. The germline CDR1 and CDR2 sequences are SGHTA and FQGTGA. Trimming cost V 1 base and J 7 bases, with 11 bases left between them. The length of the CDR3 is 13 residues. CDR3 in DNA: TGTGCCAGCAGCTTAAGAGGTGGGGATGAGCAGTACTTC. It codes for CASSLRGGDEQYF.

The chain recombines TRBV2 with TRBJ1-2; 8 nucleotides agree with TRBD1. Germline trimming cut 6 bases from V and 0 bases from J; bases unmatched to any gene: 15. This CDR3 is built from 18 residues. Germline CDR1 SNHLY, CDR2 FYNNEI. Written as DNA, the CDR3 is TGTGCCAGCAGCGGACAGGGAGGGGAACGGTCATCTAACTATGGCTACACCTTC. This sequence encodes CASSGQGGERSSNYGYTF.

The chain couples TRBV2 to TRBJ2-3, with 7 bases fitting TRBD2. Trimming removed 5 bases from V and 6 bases from J; junction bases left unmatched: 5. The CDR3 totals 13 residues. Germline values: CDR1 SNHLY, CDR2 FYNNEI. CDR3 nucleotides: TGTGCCAGCAGTCTGTGGGGGGGGGATACGCAGTATTTT. This encodes CASSLWGGDTQYF.

A single count supports this clone. An end of the junction does not agree with germline; a read error may underlie this. The V and J genes are TRBV6-6 and TRBJ2-7; tentatively, D is TRBD1 or TRBD2 (5 bases each). This CDR3 spans 16 amino acids. Germline V lookup: CDR1 MNHNY, CDR2 SVGAGI (reference sequence). CDR3 loop: CTSSYRSGTLPYEQYF. CDR3 DNA: TGTACCAGCAGTTACAGATCCGGGACCCTCCCTTACGAGCAGTACTTC.

In this sample, this clone turned up a few times. The gene calls are TRBV5-4 and TRBJ2-1, with TRBD1 identical over 9 bases. Germline V gene sequence: CDR1 SGHNT, CDR2 YYREEE (reference sequence). V gave up 0 bases and J gave up 5 bases; unmatched junction bases: 3. This CDR3 comprises 15 residues. The CDR3 DNA reads as TGTGCCAGCAGCTTGGACAGGGGGCGCAACAATGAGCAGTTCTTC. Amino acids: CASSLDRGRNNEQFF.

This chain joins TRBV7-2 and TRBJ1-1; D is unclear. V lost 0 bases and J lost 2, with 7 bases in between. The germline V gene encodes CDR1 SGHTA and CDR2 FQGNSA. The CDR3 is 14 residues long. In DNA, the CDR3 is TGTGCCAGCAGCTTAGCGCACGGTAACACTGAAGCTTTCTTT. It specifies CASSLAHGNTEAFF.

This clone was seen once. This sequence joins TRBV15 and TRBJ1-5, with D uncertain. The CDR3 runs 15 residues. In germline, CDR1 is LNHNV, CDR2 YYDKDF (reference sequence). The V and J ends lost 0 bases and 1 base respectively, with 7 bases between them. CDR3 protein: CATSRDFGSNQPQHF. Here the CDR3 DNA reads TGTGCCACCAGCAGAGATTTTGGAAGCAATCAGCCCCAGCATTTT.

The chain couples TRBV9 to TRBJ1-4; no definite D call. In germline, CDR1 is SGDLS, CDR2 YYNGEE. The CDR3 is 13 amino acids. V lost 0 bases and J lost 5, with 5 bases in between. The CDR3 reads CASSVGGNEKLFF. CDR3 nucleotide sequence: TGTGCCAGCAGCGTAGGAGGGAATGAAAAACTGTTTTTT.

This clone was picked up a small number of times. V and J are TRBV7-2 and TRBJ2-1; D might be TRBD1 (6 bases). The V end was cut by 1 base, the J end by 0 bases, with 7 bases between. This CDR3 region has 15 residues. The V gene's germline CDR1 is SGHTA and CDR2 FQGNSA. The CDR3, as DNA: TGTGCCAGCAGCTTAGAACAGGGCTCCTACAATGAGCAGTTCTTC. Its protein product is CASSLEQGSYNEQFF.

This rearrangement joins TRBV4-3 to TRBJ2-7; D gene uncertain. Germline V CDR1 and CDR2: LGHNA, YSLEER. The CDR3 totals 15 residues. Trimming cost V 8 bases and J 2 bases, with 19 bases left between them. The CDR3 spells CASVICEQVTYEQYF. CDR3 sequence (DNA): TGCGCCAGCGTTATCTGTGAGCAGGTAACCTACGAGCAGTACTTC.

This clone was detected once. The rearrangement links TRBV2 to TRBJ2-5; tentative D call: TRBD2 (6 bases). With 8 bases removed from V and 5 bases from J, the gap between germline ends came to 27 bases. The CDR3 runs to 17 residues. Per the germline V gene, CDR1 is SNHLY and CDR2 is FYNNEI. The CDR3 here is CASEGAISGGAGETQYF. The CDR3 DNA sequence: TGTGCCAGCGAGGGAGCTATCTCTGGCGGGGCGGGGGAGACCCAGTACTTC. Based on the CDR3 plus reference TRBV2 and TRBJ2-5, the full variable domain is EPEVTQTPSHQVTQMGQEVILRCVPISNHLYFYWYRQILGQKVEFLVSFYNNEISEKSEIFDDQFSVERPDGSNFTLKIRSTKLEDSAMYFCASEGAISGGAGETQYFGPGTRLLVL.

A few counts support this clone. The chain combines TRBV30 with TRBJ2-7, with 8 bases lining up with TRBD2. Trimming took 3 bases from V and 3 from J; bases not matched to a gene: 4. Germline values: CDR1 GTSNPN, CDR2 SVGIG (reference sequence). CDR3 size: 13 residues. The CDR3 loop reads CAWRSGSSYEQYF. The CDR3 coding sequence is TGTGCCTGGAGAAGCGGGAGTAGCTACGAGCAGTACTTC.

This clone occurred once. The chain employs TRBV5-4 and TRBJ1-2; 8 bases agree with TRBD1. The CDR3 totals 15 residues. The germline V gene has CDR1 SGHNT and CDR2 YYREEE (reference sequence). The V and J ends lost 4 bases and 4 bases, in that order; junction bases with no gene match: 9. The CDR3 DNA sequence: TGTGCCAGCAGCCCTCGGACAGGGAATGCCTATGGCTACACCTTC. Its translation is CASSPRTGNAYGYTF.

J is TRBJ2-2 and V is TRBV5-4; D is unresolved. The germline gives CDR1 SGHNT, CDR2 YYREEE (reference sequence). V dropped 4 bases and J dropped 4 bases, with 8 bases sitting between them. The CDR3 has 13 amino acids. CDR3 region: CASSRESTGELFF. In DNA, the CDR3 is TGTGCCAGCAGCAGGGAAAGCACCGGGGAGCTGTTTTTT.

This clone was detected only a few times. The genes are TRBV7-2 and TRBJ2-4, with D perhaps matching TRBD1 (6 bases). CDR3 length equals 12 residues. With 3 bases removed from V and 12 bases from J, the gap between germline ends came to 12 bases. Germline loops: CDR1 SGHTA, CDR2 FQGNSA. CDR3 sequence reads: CASSLLQGPQYF. In nucleotides, the CDR3 is TGTGCCAGCAGCTTGTTACAGGGACCTCAGTACTTC.

The rearrangement uses TRBV6-1 and TRBJ2-7; a possible D gene is TRBD2 (5 bases). Germline assignment: CDR1 MNHNS and CDR2 SASEGT. V lost 4 bases and J lost 2, with 12 bases in between. The length of the CDR3 is 14 residues. This CDR3 reads CASSGESGPYEQYF. Written as DNA, the CDR3 is TGTGCCAGCAGTGGAGAAAGCGGTCCCTACGAGCAGTACTTC.

This clone was observed a few times. V and J are TRBV7-3 and TRBJ2-1; 10 bases match TRBD1. With V trimmed by 5 bases and J by 2 bases, 6 bases remained unmatched. The CDR3 length is 16 residues. Germline values: CDR1 SGHTA, CDR2 FQGTGA. The CDR3: CASSRKTGGAYNEQFF. In DNA form, the CDR3 reads TGTGCCAGCAGCCGCAAGACAGGGGGCGCCTACAATGAGCAGTTCTTC.

The rearrangement uses TRBV5-4 and TRBJ1-2, with D tentatively TRBD1 (5 bases). Germline CDR1 reads SGHNT; CDR2 reads YYREEE (reference sequence). The ends were cut back, 0 bases at V and 6 bases at J, with 9 bases in the middle. This CDR3 contains 13 residues. The CDR3 DNA follows: TGTGCCAGCAGCTTGGCCGGACATGATGGCTACACCTTC. Encoded protein: CASSLAGHDGYTF. The variable domain in full, with the rest retrieved from reference TRBV5-4 and TRBJ1-2, is ETGVTQSPTHLIKTRGQQVTLRCSSQSGHNTVSWYQQALGQGPQFIFQYYREEENGRGNFPPRFSGLQFPNYSSELNVNALELDDSALYLCASSLAGHDGYTFGSGTRLTVV.

V is TRBV6-1 and J is TRBJ1-6; D gene ambiguous. V was cut by 2 bases and J by 6 bases, with 8 bases left in between. The CDR3 loop spans 14 amino acids. In germline, CDR1 is MNHNS, CDR2 SASEGT. The CDR3 DNA reads TGTGCCAGCAGTGAACTACAGTCTAATTCACCCCTCCACTTT. Translation: CASSELQSNSPLHF.

The CDR3 sequence: CASSQDPLRQPDTYEQYF. The CDR3 nucleotides are TGCGCCAGCAGCCAAGATCCCTTAAGACAGCCCGATACCTACGAGCAGTACTTC. The chain employs TRBV4-1 and TRBJ2-7; D is perhaps TRBD1 (5 bases). Germline V gene lookup returns CDR1 MGHRA and CDR2 YSYEKL. The CDR3 spans 18 residues. Trimming shortened V by 0 bases and J by 2 bases, and 20 bases separated the two germline ends.

The J gene is TRBJ1-5, the V gene TRBV5-1, with TRBD1 matching over 11 bases. Germline CDR1 is SGHRS and CDR2 is YFSETQ. V was pared by 4 bases and J by 4 bases, with 4 bases of the junction left unmatched. The CDR3 is 15 amino acids. The CDR3 coding sequence is TGCGCCAGCAGCCCTGGGACAGGGGGTAATCAGCCCCAGCATTTT. Protein: CASSPGTGGNQPQHF.

This clone was seen a few times. The gene calls are TRBV30 and TRBJ2-1; 9 bases are a match to TRBD2. The CDR3 runs to 15 residues. Germline lookup yields CDR1 GTSNPN and CDR2 SVGIG (reference sequence). Losses at the gene ends were 3 bases for V and 4 bases for J; bases not matched to a gene: 7. The CDR3 loop is CAWRAPGLAYNEQFF. The CDR3 DNA reads as TGTGCCTGGAGGGCCCCCGGACTAGCGTACAATGAGCAGTTCTTC.

The J gene is TRBJ2-3, the V gene TRBV1. TRBV1 is assigned pseudogene status. The CDR3 loop spans 20 amino acids. This chain's CDR3 is CTSSQVGLARFGGGPDTQYF. CDR3 nucleotide sequence: TGCACCAGCAGCCAAGTCGGTTTAGCGCGTTTCGGAGGGGGGCCAGATACGCAGTATTTT.

The J gene is TRBJ1-2, the V gene TRBV4-1; possibly TRBD1 for D (6 bases). This CDR3 has 16 amino acids. Germline assignment: CDR1 MGHRA and CDR2 YSYEKL. The V and J ends lost 2 bases and 4 bases respectively, with 17 bases between them. The CDR3 sequence: CASSQYRGEKGYGYTF. In DNA form, the CDR3 reads TGCGCCAGCAGCCAATATAGGGGGGAAAAGGGCTATGGCTACACCTTC.

This chain connects TRBV6-1 to TRBJ1-1, with D uncertain. The CDR3 has 16 amino acids. The germline V and J ends were trimmed by 2 bases and 1 base, with 14 bases remaining between them. Germline CDR1 is MNHNS and CDR2 is SASEGT. The CDR3 sequence: CASSERLRRANTEAFF. The CDR3 nucleotides are TGTGCCAGCAGTGAACGACTTCGAAGGGCGAACACTGAAGCTTTCTTT.

V and J are TRBV11-1 and TRBJ1-2; D possibly corresponds to TRBD1 (6 bases). V was cut by 5 bases and J by 4 bases, with 11 bases left in between. The CDR3 is made up of 13 amino acids. CDR1 is SGHAT, CDR2 FQDESV, per germline (reference sequence). The CDR3 spells CASSSDRFYGYTF. The CDR3, as DNA: TGTGCCAGCAGCAGCGACAGGTTCTATGGCTACACCTTC.